These T cell receptor beta chains were read from a single sample in a study of blood T cell repertoires in COVID-19. Assay used: immunoSEQ multiplex PCR; TCRdb lists only in-frame clones, some missing. The repertoire holds about 150,000 clones, 70% to 85% seen once, with approximately 9.4% in the top ten. Sequenced: peripheral blood. The receptors originated from a woman aged 50 to 65 with acute or convalescent COVID-19. Each CDR3 is given with its conserved first and last residue. Fields, in order: D gene, J gene, V gene, clone size, CDR3 protein, CDR3 DNA. D genes are given only for firm matches. Not all rows give a size; the values are once, few, many and, for expanded clones, a class.

d_call: TRBD2
j_call: TRBJ2-2
v_call: TRBV7-2
clone_size: NA
cdr3_aa: CASSPLAGGPGELFF
cdr3_nt: TGTGCCAGCAGCCCACTAGCGGGGGGGCCCGGGGAGCTGTTTTTT

d_call: NA
j_call: TRBJ1-3
v_call: TRBV4-2
clone_size: few
cdr3_aa: CASSQEGSGNTIYF
cdr3_nt: TGTGCCAGCAGCCAGGAGGGGTCCGGAAACACCATATATTTT

d_call: NA
j_call: TRBJ2-7
v_call: TRBV4-2
clone_size: NA
cdr3_aa: CASSQDTGNKLQYF
cdr3_nt: TGTGCCAGCAGCCAAGATACGGGGAATAAGCTCCAGTACTTC

d_call: NA
j_call: TRBJ1-1
v_call: TRBV9
clone_size: NA
cdr3_aa: CASSVGSMNTEAFF
cdr3_nt: TGTGCCAGCAGCGTGGGCAGTATGAACACTGAAGCTTTCTTT

d_call: TRBD2
j_call: TRBJ2-1
v_call: TRBV5-4
clone_size: NA
cdr3_aa: CASRSSGSYNEQFF
cdr3_nt: TGTGCCAGCAGATCTAGCGGAAGCTACAATGAGCAGTTCTTC

d_call: TRBD1
j_call: TRBJ2-6
v_call: TRBV9
clone_size: NA
cdr3_aa: CASSPAPGQVAAGPGANVLTF
cdr3_nt: TGTGCCAGCAGCCCAGCCCCCGGACAGGTGGCGGCGGGTCCTGGGGCCAACGTCCTGACTTTC

d_call: NA
j_call: TRBJ2-7
v_call: TRBV19
clone_size: NA
cdr3_aa: CASSRERGTYEQYF
cdr3_nt: TGTGCCAGTAGTAGGGAGAGGGGGACCTACGAGCAGTACTTC

d_call: NA
j_call: TRBJ1-2
v_call: TRBV6-2/TRBV6-3
clone_size: NA
cdr3_aa: CASSITDNYGYTF
cdr3_nt: TGTGCCAGCAGCATTACAGATAACTATGGCTACACCTTC

d_call: NA
j_call: TRBJ2-1
v_call: TRBV15
clone_size: once
cdr3_aa: CATSRESYNEQFF
cdr3_nt: TGTGCCACCAGCAGAGAGAGCTACAATGAGCAGTTCTTC

d_call: NA
j_call: TRBJ2-1
v_call: TRBV28
clone_size: NA
cdr3_aa: CASRLWTSTDNEQFF
cdr3_nt: TGTGCCAGCAGACTCTGGACATCTACCGACAATGAGCAGTTCTTC

d_call: NA
j_call: TRBJ2-7
v_call: TRBV6-1
clone_size: NA
cdr3_aa: CASSEAVIASTYEQYF
cdr3_nt: TGCGCCAGCAGTGAAGCGGTAATAGCGAGTACCTACGAGCAGTACTTC

d_call: TRBD1
j_call: TRBJ1-2
v_call: TRBV6-5
clone_size: NA
cdr3_aa: CASHRGKFYGYTF
cdr3_nt: TGTGCCAGCCACAGGGGAAAATTCTATGGCTACACCTTC

d_call: NA
j_call: TRBJ2-2
v_call: TRBV12-5
clone_size: once
cdr3_aa: CASGLGQNTGELFF
cdr3_nt: TGTGCTAGTGGGTTGGGACAGAACACCGGGGAGCTGTTTTTT

d_call: NA
j_call: TRBJ1-3
v_call: TRBV28
clone_size: NA
cdr3_aa: CASSLTAGGNTIYF
cdr3_nt: TGTGCCAGCAGTTTGACAGCAGGAGGAAACACCATATATTTT

d_call: NA
j_call: TRBJ2-3
v_call: TRBV7-2
clone_size: NA
cdr3_aa: CASSRGGGGTDTQYF
cdr3_nt: TGTGCCAGCAGCCGCGGAGGCGGGGGCACAGATACGCAGTATTTT

d_call: NA
j_call: TRBJ1-1
v_call: TRBV2
clone_size: NA
cdr3_aa: CASSPDRWNTEAFF
cdr3_nt: TGTGCCAGCAGTCCCGACAGGTGGAACACTGAAGCTTTCTTT

d_call: NA
j_call: TRBJ2-1
v_call: TRBV5-1
clone_size: NA
cdr3_aa: CASSLMTTAYNEQFF
cdr3_nt: TGCGCCAGCAGCTTGATGACTACAGCCTACAATGAGCAGTTCTTC

d_call: NA
j_call: TRBJ1-1
v_call: TRBV7-8
clone_size: NA
cdr3_aa: CASSFPGLSVMNTEAFF
cdr3_nt: TGTGCCAGCAGCTTTCCAGGCCTCTCCGTAATGAACACTGAAGCTTTCTTT

d_call: TRBD1
j_call: TRBJ1-1
v_call: TRBV5-8
clone_size: NA
cdr3_aa: CASSLEVGGQAF
cdr3_nt: TGTGCCAGCAGCTTGGAGGTTGGCGGACAGGCCTTT

d_call: TRBD2
j_call: TRBJ2-1
v_call: TRBV4-1
clone_size: NA
cdr3_aa: CASSQEGSGRGYNEQFF
cdr3_nt: TGCGCCAGCAGCCAAGAGGGTAGCGGGAGGGGGTACAATGAGCAGTTCTTC

d_call: NA
j_call: TRBJ1-3
v_call: TRBV27
clone_size: few
cdr3_aa: CASSWCRTTGNTIYF
cdr3_nt: TGTGCCAGCAGTTGGTGCAGGACTACAGGAAACACCATATATTTT

d_call: TRBD1
j_call: TRBJ1-1
v_call: TRBV3-1/TRBV3-2
clone_size: NA
cdr3_aa: CASKWTGDTEAFF
cdr3_nt: TGTGCCAGCAAGTGGACAGGAGACACTGAAGCTTTCTTT

d_call: NA
j_call: TRBJ2-7
v_call: TRBV7-3
clone_size: once
cdr3_aa: CASSLNPGYEQYF
cdr3_nt: TGTGCCAGCAGCTTAAATCCCGGGTACGAGCAGTACTTC

d_call: NA
j_call: TRBJ1-6
v_call: TRBV7-2
clone_size: NA
cdr3_aa: CASSLEGRAGTRSPLHF
cdr3_nt: TGTGCCAGCAGCCTAGAGGGTCGGGCGGGAACTCGATCACCCCTCCACTTT

d_call: NA
j_call: TRBJ2-7
v_call: TRBV6-2/TRBV6-3
clone_size: NA
cdr3_aa: CASSLGHDSYEQYF
cdr3_nt: TGTGCCAGCAGTCTCGGACACGACTCCTACGAGCAGTACTTC

d_call: TRBD1
j_call: TRBJ1-6
v_call: TRBV7-2
clone_size: NA
cdr3_aa: CASSPRTGDSSPLHF
cdr3_nt: TGTGCCAGCAGCCCCAGGACAGGGGATAGTTCACCCCTCCACTTT

d_call: TRBD2
j_call: TRBJ2-1
v_call: TRBV10-3
clone_size: NA
cdr3_aa: CAISVGLAGSNEQFF
cdr3_nt: TGTGCCATCAGCGTAGGACTAGCGGGTTCCAATGAGCAGTTCTTC

d_call: TRBD1
j_call: TRBJ1-2
v_call: TRBV5-1
clone_size: NA
cdr3_aa: CASSFEGQNYGYTF
cdr3_nt: TGCGCCAGCAGCTTCGAGGGACAGAACTATGGCTACACCTTC

d_call: NA
j_call: TRBJ2-3
v_call: TRBV28
clone_size: NA
cdr3_aa: CASSLSGFTDTQYF
cdr3_nt: TGTGCCAGCAGTTTATCCGGGTTCACAGATACGCAGTATTTT

d_call: TRBD2
j_call: TRBJ2-7
v_call: TRBV7-2
clone_size: few
cdr3_aa: CASSPGTSVYEQYF
cdr3_nt: TGTGCCAGCAGCCCCGGGACTAGCGTCTACGAGCAGTACTTC

d_call: TRBD2
j_call: TRBJ2-5
v_call: TRBV5-1
clone_size: NA
cdr3_aa: CASSSGGLAQETQYF
cdr3_nt: TGCGCCAGCAGCTCGGGGGGACTAGCCCAAGAGACCCAGTACTTC

d_call: TRBD1
j_call: TRBJ2-3
v_call: TRBV7-7
clone_size: NA
cdr3_aa: CASSPTGGSDTQYF
cdr3_nt: TGTGCCAGCAGCCCTACAGGGGGCTCGGATACGCAGTATTTT

d_call: NA
j_call: TRBJ2-3
v_call: TRBV4-3
clone_size: few
cdr3_aa: CASSREGQSTDTQYF
cdr3_nt: TGCGCCAGCAGCCGCGAAGGACAGAGCACAGATACGCAGTATTTT

d_call: NA
j_call: TRBJ1-2
v_call: TRBV29-1
clone_size: once
cdr3_aa: CSVGEGNYGYTF
cdr3_nt: TGCAGCGTTGGGGAGGGTAACTATGGCTACACCTTC

d_call: TRBD1
j_call: TRBJ1-3
v_call: TRBV6-5
clone_size: NA
cdr3_aa: CASSYDTRGPGNTIYF
cdr3_nt: TGTGCCAGCAGTTACGATACGAGGGGGCCTGGAAACACCATATATTTT

d_call: TRBD1
j_call: TRBJ1-6
v_call: TRBV6-6
clone_size: NA
cdr3_aa: CASSPVNSRDRGSYYNSPLHF
cdr3_nt: TGTGCCAGCAGCCCAGTTAATAGCCGGGACAGGGGCTCCTACTATAATTCACCCCTCCACTTT

d_call: TRBD2
j_call: TRBJ2-2
v_call: TRBV5-4
clone_size: once
cdr3_aa: CASSGALGGGRAGELFF
cdr3_nt: TGTGCCAGCAGCGGTGCTTTGGGCGGAGGGAGGGCCGGGGAGCTGTTTTTT

d_call: TRBD2
j_call: TRBJ2-1
v_call: TRBV19
clone_size: once
cdr3_aa: CASSPPHSAGGPGEQFF
cdr3_nt: TGTGCCAGTAGTCCCCCACACTCAGCGGGAGGGCCGGGTGAGCAGTTCTTC

d_call: TRBD2
j_call: TRBJ2-7
v_call: TRBV7-2
clone_size: NA
cdr3_aa: CASSPRPPGLAGIEEQYF
cdr3_nt: TGTGCCAGCAGCCCCCGCCCCCCTGGACTAGCGGGAATAGAGGAGCAGTACTTC

d_call: TRBD2
j_call: TRBJ2-1
v_call: TRBV25-1
clone_size: NA
cdr3_aa: CASIADGGSSYNEQFF
cdr3_nt: TGTGCCAGCATTGCGGATGGCGGGAGCTCCTACAATGAGCAGTTCTTC

d_call: NA
j_call: TRBJ2-3
v_call: TRBV2
clone_size: NA
cdr3_aa: CASLQEGTQYF
cdr3_nt: TGTGCCAGCCTGCAAGAGGGTACGCAGTATTTT

d_call: NA
j_call: TRBJ1-2
v_call: TRBV24-1
clone_size: NA
cdr3_aa: CATSDLGQKEIPNYGYTF
cdr3_nt: TGTGCCACCAGTGATTTGGGACAGAAAGAAATACCTAACTATGGCTACACCTTC

d_call: TRBD1
j_call: TRBJ1-4
v_call: TRBV7-2
clone_size: NA
cdr3_aa: CASSPSPGQVNEKLFF
cdr3_nt: TGTGCCAGCAGCCCTAGCCCGGGACAGGTTAACGAAAAACTGTTTTTT

d_call: TRBD2
j_call: TRBJ2-1
v_call: TRBV27
clone_size: NA
cdr3_aa: CASSGLAGYNEQFF
cdr3_nt: TGTGCCAGCAGCGGACTAGCGGGGTACAATGAGCAGTTCTTC

d_call: NA
j_call: TRBJ2-5
v_call: TRBV6-4
clone_size: once
cdr3_aa: CASSDRSPGGETQYF
cdr3_nt: TGTGCCAGCAGTGACCGGTCCCCGGGCGGGGAGACCCAGTACTTC

d_call: NA
j_call: TRBJ2-7
v_call: TRBV28
clone_size: NA
cdr3_aa: CASSFNPRGEYF
cdr3_nt: TGTGCCAGCAGTTTTAACCCCCGCGGGGAGTACTTC

d_call: TRBD2
j_call: TRBJ2-1
v_call: TRBV10-3
clone_size: once
cdr3_aa: CAIRPSSGRSYNEQFF
cdr3_nt: TGTGCCATCAGACCATCTAGCGGACGGTCCTACAATGAGCAGTTCTTC

d_call: TRBD1
j_call: TRBJ1-4
v_call: TRBV5-1
clone_size: NA
cdr3_aa: CASRQGVNEKLFF
cdr3_nt: TGCGCCAGCAGACAGGGGGTTAATGAAAAACTGTTTTTT

d_call: TRBD1
j_call: TRBJ2-5
v_call: TRBV5-1
clone_size: once
cdr3_aa: CASSKGQGQETQYF
cdr3_nt: TGCGCCAGCAGCAAAGGACAGGGACAAGAGACCCAGTACTTC

d_call: NA
j_call: TRBJ2-2
v_call: TRBV11-3
clone_size: NA
cdr3_aa: CATRGSNTGELFF
cdr3_nt: TGTGCCACCCGGGGGAGTAACACCGGGGAGCTGTTTTTT

d_call: NA
j_call: TRBJ2-5
v_call: TRBV9
clone_size: NA
cdr3_aa: CASSVGPGGSLQETQYF
cdr3_nt: TGTGCCAGCAGCGTAGGTCCCGGTGGGAGTCTCCAAGAGACCCAGTACTTC

d_call: NA
j_call: TRBJ2-4
v_call: TRBV27
clone_size: few
cdr3_aa: CASSLQSGLGLAKNIQYF
cdr3_nt: TGTGCCAGCAGTTTACAGAGCGGGCTGGGACTAGCCAAAAACATTCAGTACTTC

d_call: TRBD1
j_call: TRBJ1-1
v_call: TRBV10-3
clone_size: NA
cdr3_aa: CAISEARGVSEAFF
cdr3_nt: TGTGCCATCAGTGAGGCCAGGGGGGTCTCTGAAGCTTTCTTT

d_call: TRBD2
j_call: TRBJ2-5
v_call: TRBV7-6
clone_size: NA
cdr3_aa: CASSFVAGGETQYF
cdr3_nt: TGTGCCAGCAGCTTCGTAGCGGGGGGTGAGACCCAGTACTTC

d_call: TRBD1
j_call: TRBJ1-6
v_call: TRBV3-1/TRBV3-2
clone_size: NA
cdr3_aa: CASSQIGQVNSPLHF
cdr3_nt: TGTGCCAGCAGCCAAATCGGACAGGTGAATTCACCCCTCCACTTT

d_call: TRBD1
j_call: TRBJ1-1
v_call: TRBV11-2
clone_size: NA
cdr3_aa: CASSLGNIRGEVMNTEAFF
cdr3_nt: TGTGCCAGCAGCTTAGGGAACATCAGGGGGGAGGTGATGAACACTGAAGCTTTCTTT

d_call: TRBD1
j_call: TRBJ1-6
v_call: TRBV27
clone_size: NA
cdr3_aa: CASSFGTDSPLHF
cdr3_nt: TGTGCCAGCAGTTTCGGGACAGATTCACCCCTCCACTTT